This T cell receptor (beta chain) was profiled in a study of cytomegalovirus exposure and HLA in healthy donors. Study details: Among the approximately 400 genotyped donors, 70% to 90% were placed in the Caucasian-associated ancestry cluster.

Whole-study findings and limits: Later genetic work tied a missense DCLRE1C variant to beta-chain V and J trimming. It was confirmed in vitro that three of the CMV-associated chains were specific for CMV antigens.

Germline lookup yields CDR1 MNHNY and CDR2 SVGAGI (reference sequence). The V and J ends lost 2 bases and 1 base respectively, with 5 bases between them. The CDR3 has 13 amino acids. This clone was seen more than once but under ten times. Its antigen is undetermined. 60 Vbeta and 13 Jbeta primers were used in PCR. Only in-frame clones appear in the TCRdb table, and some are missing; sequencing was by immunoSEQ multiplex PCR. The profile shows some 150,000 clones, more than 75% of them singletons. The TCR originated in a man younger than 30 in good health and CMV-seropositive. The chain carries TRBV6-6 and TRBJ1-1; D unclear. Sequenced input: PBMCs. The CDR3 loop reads CASSYISNTEAFF. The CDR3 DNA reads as TGTGCCAGCAGTTACATCTCGAACACTGAAGCTTTCTTT.